This T cell receptor beta chain was sequenced in a study of cytomegalovirus exposure and HLA in healthy donors. Study-level results: Researchers counted some 150 TCR beta chains as cytomegalovirus-associated. The CMV antigen specificity of a few CMV-associated chains was confirmed through in vitro analysis.

Notes on this clone: Its antigen is unidentified.

Data came from immunoSEQ multiplex PCR; TCRdb stores just in-frame clones and leaves some out. The sample contains roughly 130,000 clones, roughly 90% of which appear only once. The sample was PBMCs. This clonotype was obtained from a young man in good health and CMV-seronegative.

The CDR3 sequence is CASSIVYRDEQYF. The CDR3 coding sequence is TGTGCCAGTAGTATAGTGTACAGGGACGAGCAGTACTTC. The genes are TRBV19 and TRBJ2-7; possible D gene TRBD1, 6 bases. The CDR3 has 13 amino acids. V was trimmed by 1 base and J by 5 bases, leaving 9 bases between them. Germline CDR1 reads LNHDA; CDR2 reads SQIVND (reference sequence). Complete variable domain (other parts from reference TRBV19 and TRBJ2-7): DGGITQSPKYLFRKEGQNVTLSCEQNLNHDAMYWYRQDPGQGLRLIYYSQIVNDFQKGDIAEGYSVSREKKESFPLTVTSAQKNPTAFYLCASSIVYRDEQYFGPGTRLTVT.